The next 29 T cell receptor beta chains were all read from a single sample in a study of T-cell memory formation after mild COVID-19. Each CDR3 protein is one row after TCRdb ran MiXCR on the 5' RACE reads. This table holds about 320,000 distinct CDR3 sequences, roughly an eighth found once. Sequencing was done on a sample of PBMCs or a T cell subset sorted from them (not recorded which). The receptors derive from a man younger than 35 who had mild COVID-19 (a few samples of this study predate the infection). Cell type and time point are not known.

At least ten counts were recorded for this clonotype. The chain joins TRBV7-8 to TRBJ2-1; D tentatively fits TRBD1 or TRBD2 (5 bases each). In germline, CDR1 is SGHVS, CDR2 FQNEAQ. This CDR3 spans 13 amino acids. V was shortened by 5 bases and J by 7 bases, with 12 bases between the two germline ends. The CDR3 DNA reads TGTGCCAGCAGCCCTCGAGGGGCGAATGAGCAGTTCTTC. This translates into CASSPRGANEQFF.

The V gene is TRBV5-1, the J gene TRBJ2-5, with 8 bases that match TRBD2. From germline, CDR1 is SGHRS and CDR2 YFSETQ. J gave up 2 bases and V 2 bases, and 5 bases lay outside the gene matches. This CDR3 region has 15 residues. This chain's CDR3 is CASSFVGTRQETQYF. The CDR3, as DNA: TGCGCCAGCAGCTTCGTCGGGACTAGACAAGAGACCCAGTACTTC. The full variable domain, its missing parts supplied by reference TRBV5-1 and TRBJ2-5, is KAGVTQTPRYLIKTRGQQVTLSCSPISGHRSVSWYQQTPGQGLQFLFEYFSETQRNKGNFPGRFSGRQFSNSRSEMNVSTLELGDSALYLCASSFVGTRQETQYFGPGTRLLVL.

CDR3 nucleotide sequence: TGTGCCAGCAGCCAAGGTGGCGGGGGGGCGGAAGAGACCCAGTACTTC. This encodes CASSQGGGGAEETQYF. The chain has TRBV4-2 and TRBJ2-5, with TRBD2 identical over 9 bases. V lost 1 base and J lost 3; bases outside the gene matches: 6. The CDR3 is 16 residues long. Germline assignment: CDR1 LGHNA and CDR2 YNFKEQ.

This clonotype was recorded a few times. This chain uses TRBV3-1 with TRBJ1-2, with D tentatively TRBD1 (6 bases). V gave up 2 bases and J gave up 3 bases, with 7 bases separating them. Germline CDR1 reads LGHDT; CDR2 reads YNNKEL (reference sequence). The CDR3 runs 13 residues. Here the CDR3 reads CASSQRTDYGYTF. CDR3 DNA sequence: TGTGCCAGCAGCCAAAGGACAGACTATGGCTACACCTTC.

This clonotype was seen many times. V gene TRBV4-1 combines with J gene TRBJ1-1; no clear D. CDR3 length: 14 amino acids. From germline, CDR1 is MGHRA and CDR2 YSYEKL. Trimming took off 3 bases at V and 0 bases at J, with 8 bases between the two ends. The CDR3 here is CASSQGSLNTEAFF. The CDR3 DNA follows: TGCGCCAGCAGCCAGGGGTCTTTGAACACTGAAGCTTTCTTT.

This clonotype was seen many times. The V gene is TRBV7-9, the J gene TRBJ2-1; TRBD1 matches at 7 bases. The CDR3 length is 14 residues. Germline trimming cut 3 bases from V and 5 bases from J; bases unmatched to any gene: 4. The germline gives CDR1 SEHNR, CDR2 FQNEAQ (reference sequence). Here the CDR3 reads CASSFRDSHNEQFF. The CDR3 DNA reads TGTGCCAGCAGCTTTCGGGACAGCCACAATGAGCAGTTCTTC.

The table lists this clonotype with many counts. The chain combines TRBV5-1 with TRBJ2-4; D might be TRBD1 (6 bases). This CDR3 has 12 residues. CDR1 and CDR2 (germline): SGHRS, YFSETQ. The V end was cut by 8 bases, the J end by 9 bases, with 15 bases between. For the CDR3, the DNA is TGCGCCAGAAGAGGCCCCAGGGGCATTCAGTACTTC. Its protein is CARRGPRGIQYF.

This clonotype was observed a few times. The V gene is TRBV9, the J gene TRBJ2-3; TRBD2 aligns across 12 bases. The V gene's germline CDR1 is SGDLS and CDR2 YYNGEE. The J segment lost 1 base and the V segment lost 0 bases, leaving 12 bases of the junction unmatched. This CDR3 has 20 residues. CDR3 in DNA: TGTGCCAGCAGCGTAGCGGCTGGGCTAGCGGGGGGGCCTGGCACAGATACGCAGTATTTT. Amino acid sequence: CASSVAAGLAGGPGTDTQYF.

This clonotype was observed a handful of times. V and J are TRBV11-2 and TRBJ1-5; D may be TRBD1 (5 bases). Germline CDR1 SGHAT, CDR2 FQNNGV. The CDR3 has 15 amino acids. The V gene lost 0 bases and the J gene lost 3 bases, with 9 bases spanning the gap. The CDR3 reads CASSLDGGSNQPQHF. CDR3 DNA sequence: TGTGCCAGCAGCTTAGACGGGGGTTCCAATCAGCCCCAGCATTTT.

The genes are TRBV28 and TRBJ1-3; D not certain. V was shortened by 7 bases and J by 0 bases, with 4 bases between the two germline ends. CDR3 length equals 12 residues. CDR1 MDHEN and CDR2 SYDVKM come from the germline V gene. The DNA of the CDR3 is TGTGCCAGCACCTACTCTGGAAACACCATATATTTT. It yields the protein CASTYSGNTIYF.

The chain employs TRBV9 and TRBJ1-5; D perhaps matches TRBD1 (6 bases). Trimming took 4 bases from V and 7 from J, leaving 18 bases between them. There are 15 residues in the CDR3. Germline V gene data show CDR1 as SGDLS and CDR2 as YYNGEE. The CDR3 nucleotides are TGTGCCAGCAGCCAATCCGGGACAAGAGGACAGCCCCAGCATTTT. Translation: CASSQSGTRGQPQHF.

The rearrangement uses TRBV7-6 and TRBJ2-5; 8 bases align to TRBD1. Trimming removed 8 bases from V and 4 bases from J; junction bases left unmatched: 15. The CDR3 totals 16 residues. CDR1 SGHVS and CDR2 FNYEAQ come from the germline V gene. CDR3 bases: TGTGCCAGCTCTACTTGGGCAGGGGGCTTTAGAGAGACCCAGTACTTC. This codes for CASSTWAGGFRETQYF.

The table lists this clonotype with a few counts. This chain connects TRBV29-1 to TRBJ1-2; 8 bases match TRBD1. The CDR3 spans 15 residues. Germline V gives CDR1 SQVTM, CDR2 ANQGSEA. After removal of 1 base from V and 3 bases from J, the junction contained 7 bases not matched to a gene. In DNA, the CDR3 is TGCAGCGTTGAAGGCAGGGGGCGCTTGGACTATGGCTACACCTTC. Translating gives CSVEGRGRLDYGYTF.

The genes are TRBV5-1 and TRBJ2-3; D is undetermined. The V and J ends lost 4 bases and 0 bases respectively, with 12 bases between them. Germline V gene lookup returns CDR1 SGHRS and CDR2 YFSETQ. The CDR3 consists of 15 residues. The CDR3 bases are TGCGCCAGCAGCCCAAGGGCGACTAGCACAGATACGCAGTATTTT. This translates into CASSPRATSTDTQYF.

This clonotype was seen at least ten times. This chain links TRBV15 with TRBJ2-7; a possible D gene is TRBD2 (5 bases). The CDR3 totals 14 residues. Germline V gene sequence: CDR1 LNHNV, CDR2 YYDKDF (reference sequence). Trimming removed 0 bases at V and 3 bases at J, with 9 bases between. The CDR3 reads CATSRDRGSYEQYF. DNA for the CDR3: TGTGCCACCAGCAGAGATCGGGGTAGCTACGAGCAGTACTTC.

There are a few counts of this clonotype. The rearrangement uses TRBV10-3 and TRBJ1-5; D remains ambiguous. Germline V lookup: CDR1 ENHRY, CDR2 SYGVKD. The V gene lost 4 bases and the J gene lost 4 bases, with 8 bases spanning the gap. The CDR3 has 13 amino acids. The DNA of the CDR3 is TGTGCCATCAGTGGGCGGCAGAATCAGCCCCAGCATTTT. Translating gives CAISGRQNQPQHF.

This clonotype was detected only a few times. V gene TRBV30 combines with J gene TRBJ1-3, with 7 bases that match TRBD1. J gave up 6 bases and V 4 bases, and 6 bases lay outside the gene matches. CDR1 is GTSNPN and CDR2 is SVGIG in the germline V gene (reference sequence). This CDR3 is built from 13 residues. The CDR3 DNA reads TGTGCCTGGACCCTAGGGGGCCCAAACACCATATATTTT. Translation gives CAWTLGGPNTIYF.

The V call is TRBV7-8, the J call TRBJ1-1; 9 positions agree with TRBD1. The germline CDR1 and CDR2 sequences are SGHVS and FQNEAQ. The V gene end was trimmed by 5 bases and the J gene end by 3 bases; junction bases not matched to a gene: 7. The CDR3 contains 15 residues. The chain's CDR3 is CASSTTGGADTEAFF. The CDR3 DNA reads as TGTGCCAGCAGCACCACAGGGGGCGCGGACACTGAAGCTTTCTTT.

This clonotype was seen more than once but under ten times. The rearrangement joins TRBV20-1 to TRBJ2-4; 8 positions agree with TRBD1. CDR3 length: 16 amino acids. The ends lost 6 bases at V and 0 bases at J; junction bases unmatched: 10. The germline CDR1 and CDR2 sequences are DFQATT and SNEGSKA (reference sequence). The CDR3 nucleotides read TGCAGTGCGCCGTGGGGGACAGGACTAGCCAAAAACATTCAGTACTTC. Amino acids: CSAPWGTGLAKNIQYF.

This rearrangement joins TRBV5-1 to TRBJ2-7; D possibly uses TRBD1 or TRBD2 (5 bases each). Trimming took off 4 bases at V and 4 bases at J, with 15 bases between the two ends. Germline assignment: CDR1 SGHRS and CDR2 YFSETQ. CDR3 size: 14 residues. The CDR3 nucleotides are TGCGCCAGCAGCGATCCCGGGACCGAGTACGAGCAGTACTTC. Translating it yields CASSDPGTEYEQYF.

This clonotype came up a few times. This chain joins TRBV25-1 and TRBJ1-5; D ambiguous. Germline loops: CDR1 MGHDK, CDR2 SYGVNS. The V and J ends lost 3 bases and 3 bases respectively, with 15 bases between them. This CDR3 spans 16 amino acids. Here the CDR3 DNA reads TGTGCCAGCAGTGATACCGATCAGGCCTCCAATCAGCCCCAGCATTTT. It specifies CASSDTDQASNQPQHF.

This clonotype was counted a few times. The chain employs TRBV6-2 or TRBV6-3 and TRBJ2-1; no reliable D call. In germline, CDR1 is MNHEY, CDR2 SVGEGT. The CDR3 is 12 residues long. Trimming removed 7 bases at V and 7 bases at J, with 11 bases between. CDR3 protein: CASKVGLNEQFF. DNA of the CDR3: TGTGCCAGCAAAGTCGGGCTGAATGAGCAGTTCTTC.

The chain carries TRBV4-2 and TRBJ1-4, with 9 bases identical to TRBD1. The V and J ends lost 1 base and 4 bases, in that order; junction bases with no gene match: 4. The CDR3 length is 16 residues. The germline V gene has CDR1 LGHNA and CDR2 YNFKEQ. The CDR3 nucleotides read TGTGCCAGCAGCCAAGGACAGGGGGGAATTAATGAAAAACTGTTTTTT. Protein: CASSQGQGGINEKLFF.

On this clonotype itself: This clone may be a read error of a much larger clone one base away. The V and J genes are TRBV10-3 and TRBJ2-5; unclear D gene. The CDR3 has 13 residues. From germline, CDR1 is ENHRY and CDR2 SYGVKD. DNA of the CDR3: TGTGCCCTCAGTGAGTCGACTCTCGAGACCCAGTACTTC. As protein: CALSESTLETQYF.

The rearrangement links TRBV30 to TRBJ2-5; D unclear. Between the trimmed V and J ends, which lost 2 bases and 4 bases, there was a span of 11 bases. The CDR3 runs to 13 residues. Germline V gives CDR1 GTSNPN, CDR2 SVGIG (reference sequence). The CDR3, as DNA: TGTGCCTGGAGTCCCCCTTGGAGAGAGACCCAGTACTTC. Encoded protein: CAWSPPWRETQYF. Full variable domain (outside the CDR3, taken from reference TRBV30 and TRBJ2-5): SQTIHQWPATLVQPVGSPLSLECTVEGTSNPNLYWYRQAAGRGLQLLFYSVGIGQISSEVPQNLSASRPQDRQFILSSKKLLLSDSGFYLCAWSPPWRETQYFGPGTRLLVL.

The rearrangement links TRBV7-8 to TRBJ1-3, with 7 bases fitting TRBD1. The junction had 8 bases not matched to a gene; V was cut back by 4 bases and J by 8 bases. CDR1 and CDR2 (germline): SGHVS, FQNEAQ. The CDR3 spans 14 residues. CDR3 residues: CASSYGQDSYTIYF. CDR3 DNA: TGTGCCAGCAGCTATGGACAGGATTCGTACACCATATATTTT.

The J gene is TRBJ1-1, the V gene TRBV30; 7 positions match TRBD1. The CDR3 has 14 amino acids. Unmatched junction bases numbered 3, after V lost 1 base and J lost 1 base. Germline CDR1 reads GTSNPN; CDR2 reads SVGIG (reference sequence). Here the CDR3 reads CAWSARQGNTEAFF. Written as DNA, the CDR3 is TGTGCCTGGAGTGCGAGACAGGGGAACACTGAAGCTTTCTTT.

J is TRBJ2-2 and V is TRBV7-2; tentatively, D is TRBD1 or TRBD2 (6 bases each). This CDR3 comprises 11 residues. Trimming took 11 bases from V and 5 from J, leaving 9 bases between them. Germline assignment: CDR1 SGHTA and CDR2 FQGNSA. In DNA, the CDR3 is TGTGCCGGGGGGCGAACCGGGGAGCTGTTTTTT. Protein sequence: CAGGRTGELFF.

This clonotype has a handful of counts. The V and J genes are TRBV6-5 and TRBJ1-2; no firm D call. Germline V gene lookup returns CDR1 MNHEY and CDR2 SVGAGI. V dropped 5 bases and J dropped 5 bases, with 9 bases sitting between them. The length of the CDR3 is 12 residues. CDR3 region: CASSPSRYGYTF. The CDR3 region has the DNA TGTGCCAGCAGTCCTAGCCGGTATGGCTACACCTTC.